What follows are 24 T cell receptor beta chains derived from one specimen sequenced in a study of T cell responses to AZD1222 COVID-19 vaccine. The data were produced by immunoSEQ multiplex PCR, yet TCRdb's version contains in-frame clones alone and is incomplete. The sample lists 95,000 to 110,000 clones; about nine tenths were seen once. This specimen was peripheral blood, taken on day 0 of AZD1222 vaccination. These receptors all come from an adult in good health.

CDR3 nucleotides: TGTGCCAGCAGCTTACACACCGGGACAGGGGGCGCTAGTGGCTACACCTTC. The encoded protein is CASSLHTGTGGASGYTF. The V and J genes are TRBV7-2 and TRBJ1-2; TRBD1 matches at 12 bases. With 2 bases clipped from V and 7 bases from J, the junction kept 11 bases outside the gene matches. CDR3 size: 17 residues. Germline loops: CDR1 SGHTA, CDR2 FQGNSA.

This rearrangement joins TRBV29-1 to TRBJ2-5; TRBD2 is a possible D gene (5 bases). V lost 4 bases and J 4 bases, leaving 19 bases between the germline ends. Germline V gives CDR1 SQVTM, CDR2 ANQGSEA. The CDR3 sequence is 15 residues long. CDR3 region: CSVGSGFVGGETQYF. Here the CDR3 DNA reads TGCAGCGTTGGGTCGGGCTTCGTCGGAGGAGAGACCCAGTACTTC.

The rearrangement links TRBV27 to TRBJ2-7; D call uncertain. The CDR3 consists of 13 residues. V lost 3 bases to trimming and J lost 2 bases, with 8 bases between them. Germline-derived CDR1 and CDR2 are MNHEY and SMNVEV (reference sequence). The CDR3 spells CASSFRAAYEQYF. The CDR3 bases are TGTGCCAGCAGTTTTCGGGCAGCCTACGAGCAGTACTTC.

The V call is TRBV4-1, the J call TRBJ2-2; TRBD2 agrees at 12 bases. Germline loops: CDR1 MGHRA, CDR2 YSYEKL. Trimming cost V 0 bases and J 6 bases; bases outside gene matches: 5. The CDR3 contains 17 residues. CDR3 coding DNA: TGCGCCAGCAGCCAAGATAGACTAGCGGGAGCCCCCGGGGAGCTGTTTTTT. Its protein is CASSQDRLAGAPGELFF.

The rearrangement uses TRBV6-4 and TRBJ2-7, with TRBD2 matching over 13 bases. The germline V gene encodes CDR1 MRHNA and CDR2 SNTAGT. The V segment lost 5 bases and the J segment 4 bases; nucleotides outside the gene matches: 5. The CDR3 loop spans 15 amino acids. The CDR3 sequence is CASSQGLAGIYEQYF. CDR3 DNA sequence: TGTGCCAGCAGTCAGGGACTAGCGGGAATTTACGAGCAGTACTTC.

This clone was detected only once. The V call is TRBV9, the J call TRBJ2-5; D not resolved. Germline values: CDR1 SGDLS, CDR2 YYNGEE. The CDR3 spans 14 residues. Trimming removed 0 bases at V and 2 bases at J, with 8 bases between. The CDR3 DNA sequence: TGTGCCAGCAGCGTAGATTTTCGTCAAGAGACCCAGTACTTC. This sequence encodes CASSVDFRQETQYF.

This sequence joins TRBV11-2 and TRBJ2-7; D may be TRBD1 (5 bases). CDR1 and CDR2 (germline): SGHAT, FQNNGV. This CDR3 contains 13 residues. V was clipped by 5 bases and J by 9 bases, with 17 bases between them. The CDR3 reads CASSPQPLQGQYF. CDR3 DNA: TGTGCCAGCAGCCCACAACCTCTTCAGGGGCAGTACTTC.

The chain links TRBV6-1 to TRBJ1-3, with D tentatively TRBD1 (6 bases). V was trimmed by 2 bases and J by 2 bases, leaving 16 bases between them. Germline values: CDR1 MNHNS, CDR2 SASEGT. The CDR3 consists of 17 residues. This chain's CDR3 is CASSENSGAVAGNTIYF. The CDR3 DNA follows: TGTGCCAGCAGTGAAAATTCGGGGGCTGTCGCTGGAAACACCATATATTTT.

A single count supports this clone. CDR3: CASSRDIYSNQPQHF. In nucleotides, the CDR3 is TGTGCCAGTAGTCGGGACATATATAGCAATCAGCCCCAGCATTTT. The rearrangement joins TRBV19 to TRBJ1-5; tentatively, D is TRBD1 (6 bases). The CDR3 extends over 15 amino acids. Trimming left V 5 bases short and J 0 bases short, with 11 bases between. Per germline, CDR1 LNHDA and CDR2 SQIVND (reference sequence). The full variable domain, with the rest looked up from reference TRBV19 and TRBJ1-5, is DGGITQSPKYLFRKEGQNVTLSCEQNLNHDAMYWYRQDPGQGLRLIYYSQIVNDFQKGDIAEGYSVSREKKESFPLTVTSAQKNPTAFYLCASSRDIYSNQPQHFGDGTRLSIL.

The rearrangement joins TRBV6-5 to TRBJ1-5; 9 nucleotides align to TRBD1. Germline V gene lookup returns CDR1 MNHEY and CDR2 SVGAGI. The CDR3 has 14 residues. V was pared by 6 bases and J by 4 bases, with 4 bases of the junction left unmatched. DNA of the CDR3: TGTGCCAGCAGGGCGGGACAGGGTAATCAGCCCCAGCATTTT. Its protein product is CASRAGQGNQPQHF.

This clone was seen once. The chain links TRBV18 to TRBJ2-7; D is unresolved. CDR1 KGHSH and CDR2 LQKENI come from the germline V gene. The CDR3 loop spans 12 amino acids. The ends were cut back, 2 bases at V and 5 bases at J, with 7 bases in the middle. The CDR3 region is CASSPRTNEQYF. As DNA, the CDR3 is TGTGCCAGCTCACCAAGGACGAACGAGCAGTACTTC.

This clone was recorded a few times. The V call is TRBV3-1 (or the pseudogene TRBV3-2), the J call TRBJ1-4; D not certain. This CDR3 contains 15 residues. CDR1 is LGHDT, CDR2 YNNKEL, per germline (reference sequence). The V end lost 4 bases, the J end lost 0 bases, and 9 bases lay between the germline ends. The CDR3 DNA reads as TGTGCCAGCAGCCCCCGTGGAGCAACTAATGAAAAACTGTTTTTT. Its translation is CASSPRGATNEKLFF.

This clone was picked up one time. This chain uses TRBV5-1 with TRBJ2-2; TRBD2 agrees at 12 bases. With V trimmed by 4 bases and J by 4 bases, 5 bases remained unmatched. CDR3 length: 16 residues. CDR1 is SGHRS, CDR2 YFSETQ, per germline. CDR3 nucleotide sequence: TGCGCCAGCAGCGTTCTGACTAGCGGGGGCACCGGGGAGCTGTTTTTT. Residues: CASSVLTSGGTGELFF.

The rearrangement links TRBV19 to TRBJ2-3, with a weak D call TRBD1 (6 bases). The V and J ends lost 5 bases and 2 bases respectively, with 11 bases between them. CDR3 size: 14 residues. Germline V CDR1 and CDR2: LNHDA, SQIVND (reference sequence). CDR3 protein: CASSRQAYTDTQYF. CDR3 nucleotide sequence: TGTGCCAGTAGTCGACAGGCTTACACAGATACGCAGTATTTT.

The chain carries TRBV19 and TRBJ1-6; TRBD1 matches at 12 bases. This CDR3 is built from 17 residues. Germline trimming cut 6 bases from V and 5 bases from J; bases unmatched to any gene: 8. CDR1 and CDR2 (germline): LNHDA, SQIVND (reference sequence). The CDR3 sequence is CASRMPGQGAHNSPLHF. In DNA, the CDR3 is TGTGCCAGTAGGATGCCGGGACAGGGGGCGCATAATTCACCCCTCCACTTT.

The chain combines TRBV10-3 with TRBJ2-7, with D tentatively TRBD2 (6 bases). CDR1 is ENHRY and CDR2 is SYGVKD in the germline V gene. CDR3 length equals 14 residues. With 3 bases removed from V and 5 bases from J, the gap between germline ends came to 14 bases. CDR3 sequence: CAISDPGGAHEQYF. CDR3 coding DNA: TGTGCCATCAGTGACCCCGGAGGGGCCCACGAGCAGTACTTC.

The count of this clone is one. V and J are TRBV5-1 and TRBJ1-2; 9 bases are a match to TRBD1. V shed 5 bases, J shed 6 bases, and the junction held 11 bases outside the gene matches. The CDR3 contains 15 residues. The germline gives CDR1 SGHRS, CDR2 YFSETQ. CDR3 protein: CASSFSYGTGHGYTF. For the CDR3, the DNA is TGCGCCAGCAGTTTCTCCTATGGGACAGGGCATGGCTACACCTTC.

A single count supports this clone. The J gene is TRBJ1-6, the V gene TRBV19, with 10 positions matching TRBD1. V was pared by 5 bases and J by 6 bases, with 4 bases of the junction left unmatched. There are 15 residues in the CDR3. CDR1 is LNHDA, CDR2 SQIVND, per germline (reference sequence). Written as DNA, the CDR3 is TGTGCCAGTAGTGCCCGGGACAGGGGTAATTCACCCCTCCACTTT. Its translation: CASSARDRGNSPLHF.

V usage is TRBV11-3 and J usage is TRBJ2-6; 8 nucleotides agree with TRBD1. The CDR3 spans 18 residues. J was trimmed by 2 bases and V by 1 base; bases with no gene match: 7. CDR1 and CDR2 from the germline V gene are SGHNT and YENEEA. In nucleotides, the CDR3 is TGTGCCAGCAGCTTAGGGGTGGCAGGGGGCGCTGGGGCCAACGTCCTGACTTTC. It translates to CASSLGVAGGAGANVLTF.

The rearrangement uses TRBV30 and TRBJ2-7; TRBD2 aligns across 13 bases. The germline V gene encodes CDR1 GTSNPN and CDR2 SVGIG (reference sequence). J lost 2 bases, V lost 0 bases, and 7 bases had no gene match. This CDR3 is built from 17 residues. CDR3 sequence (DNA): TGTGCCTGGAGTGTGAAGGGCGGGACTAGCGGGGCCTACGAGCAGTACTTC. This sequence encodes CAWSVKGGTSGAYEQYF.

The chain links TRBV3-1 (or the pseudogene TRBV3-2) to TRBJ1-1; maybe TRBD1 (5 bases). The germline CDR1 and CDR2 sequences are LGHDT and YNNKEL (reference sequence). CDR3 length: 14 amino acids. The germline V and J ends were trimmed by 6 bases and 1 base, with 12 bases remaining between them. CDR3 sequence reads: CASRLPGPNTEAFF. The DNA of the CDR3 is TGTGCCAGCAGACTCCCGGGGCCGAACACTGAAGCTTTCTTT.

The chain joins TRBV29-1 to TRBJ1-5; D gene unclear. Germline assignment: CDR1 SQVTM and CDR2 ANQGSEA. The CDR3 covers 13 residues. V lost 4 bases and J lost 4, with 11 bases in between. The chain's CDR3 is CSVASGLNQPQHF. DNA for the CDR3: TGCAGCGTTGCCTCCGGTCTTAATCAGCCCCAGCATTTT.

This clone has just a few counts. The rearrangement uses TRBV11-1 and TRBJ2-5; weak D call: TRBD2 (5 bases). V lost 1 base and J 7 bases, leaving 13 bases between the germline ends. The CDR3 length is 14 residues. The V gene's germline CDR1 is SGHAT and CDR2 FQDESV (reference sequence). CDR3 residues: CASSLGLAVGTQYF. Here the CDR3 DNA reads TGTGCCAGCAGCTTAGGTCTAGCCGTAGGGACCCAGTACTTC. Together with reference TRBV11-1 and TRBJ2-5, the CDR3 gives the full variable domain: EAEVAQSPRYKITEKSQAVAFWCDPISGHATLYWYRQILGQGPELLVQFQDESVVDDSQLPKDRFSAERLKGVDSTLKIQPAELGDSAMYLCASSLGLAVGTQYFGPGTRLLVL.

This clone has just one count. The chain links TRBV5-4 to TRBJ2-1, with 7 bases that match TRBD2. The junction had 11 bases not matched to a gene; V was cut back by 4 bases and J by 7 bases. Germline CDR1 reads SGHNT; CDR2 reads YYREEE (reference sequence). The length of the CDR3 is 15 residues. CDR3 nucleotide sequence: TGTGCCAGCAGCGACCGGGGACTATTAAAGAATGAGCAGTTCTTC. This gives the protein CASSDRGLLKNEQFF.